At least ten counts were recorded for the clone carrying this T cell receptor beta chain. Its antigen is not known. This sample was included in a study of T cells after yellow fever vaccination. Study overall: Researchers used SMART-Seq v4 Ultra Low Input to prepare fractions that had low cell numbers.

V lost 7 bases to trimming and J lost 3 bases, with 11 bases between them. The CDR3 consists of 12 residues. Germline V lookup: CDR1 SQVTM, CDR2 ANQGSEA. TCR cDNA was made by 5'RACE template switching, adding a universal primer site and UMIs. In TCRdb, the 5' RACE reads were re-called with MiXCR into one record per CDR3 protein. Here the sample spans some 160,000 distinct CDR3 sequences, less than 9% being singletons. Study-wide results and limits: Abundant contaminating clonotypes from the bulk population could appear in FACS-sorted repertoires. Among all clonotypes, a small share was observed in both CD4 and CD8 compartments.

Sequenced here: CD4+ T cells sorted from PBMCs, sampled more than 4 days after the first yellow fever vaccination. The J gene is TRBJ2-3, the V gene TRBV29-1; D not certain. This sequence originates from a man aged 18 to 30 who received the YFV17D yellow fever vaccine. CDR3 coding DNA: TGCAGCGCCGGCGTATCGACAGATACGCAGTATTTT. Protein: CSAGVSTDTQYF.